The present entry profiles one T cell receptor (beta chain) with its context. J was trimmed by 7 bases and V by 1 base; bases with no gene match: 2. The CDR3 is 13 residues long. Germline CDR1 reads LNHDA; CDR2 reads SQIVND (reference sequence). The data were taken from a study of blood T cell repertoires in COVID-19. Data came from immunoSEQ multiplex PCR; TCRdb stores just in-frame clones and leaves some out. The repertoire has some 300,000 clones, roughly 87% of them found once; the top ten carry over 0.8%. The chain recombines TRBV19 with TRBJ2-5, with 8 bases that match TRBD1. The sequence came from a woman in her thirties who had recovered from COVID-19. Material for sequencing was PBMCs or T cells enriched from blood (not recorded which). The CDR3: CASSIVQGGTQYF. CDR3 DNA sequence: TGTGCCAGTAGTATAGTACAGGGGGGGACCCAGTACTTC.